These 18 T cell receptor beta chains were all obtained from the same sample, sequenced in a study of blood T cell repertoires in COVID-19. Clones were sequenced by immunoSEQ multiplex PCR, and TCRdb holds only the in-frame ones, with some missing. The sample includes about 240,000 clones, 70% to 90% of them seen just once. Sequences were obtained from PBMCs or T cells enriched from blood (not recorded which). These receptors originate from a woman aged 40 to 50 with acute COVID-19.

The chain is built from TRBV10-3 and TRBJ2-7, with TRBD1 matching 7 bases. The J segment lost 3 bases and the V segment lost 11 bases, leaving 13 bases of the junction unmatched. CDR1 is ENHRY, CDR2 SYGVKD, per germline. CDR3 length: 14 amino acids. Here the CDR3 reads CAASGTDEIYEQYF. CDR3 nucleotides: TGTGCCGCCTCCGGGACAGATGAAATCTACGAGCAGTACTTC.

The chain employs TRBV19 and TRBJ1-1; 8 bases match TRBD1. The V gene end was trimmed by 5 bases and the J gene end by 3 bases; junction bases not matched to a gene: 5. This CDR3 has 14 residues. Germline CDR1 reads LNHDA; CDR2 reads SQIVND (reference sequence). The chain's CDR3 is CASSADRDYTEAFF. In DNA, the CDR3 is TGTGCCAGTAGTGCGGACAGGGACTACACTGAAGCTTTCTTT. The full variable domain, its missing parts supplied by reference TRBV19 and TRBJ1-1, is DGGITQSPKYLFRKEGQNVTLSCEQNLNHDAMYWYRQDPGQGLRLIYYSQIVNDFQKGDIAEGYSVSREKKESFPLTVTSAQKNPTAFYLCASSADRDYTEAFFGQGTRLTVV.

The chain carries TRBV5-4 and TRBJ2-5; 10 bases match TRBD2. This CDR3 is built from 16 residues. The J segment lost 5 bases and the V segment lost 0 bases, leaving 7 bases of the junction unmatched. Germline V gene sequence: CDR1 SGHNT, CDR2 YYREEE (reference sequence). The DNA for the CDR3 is TGTGCCAGCAGCTTGGGAGCGGGAGGGGGAACGGAGACCCAGTACTTC. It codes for CASSLGAGGGTETQYF.

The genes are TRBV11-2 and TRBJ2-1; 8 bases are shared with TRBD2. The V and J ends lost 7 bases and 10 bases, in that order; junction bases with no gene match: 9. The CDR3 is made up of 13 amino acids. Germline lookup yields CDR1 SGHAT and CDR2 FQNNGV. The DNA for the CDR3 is TGTGCCAGCAACACAGGACTAGCTGGCGAGCAGTTCTTC. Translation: CASNTGLAGEQFF.

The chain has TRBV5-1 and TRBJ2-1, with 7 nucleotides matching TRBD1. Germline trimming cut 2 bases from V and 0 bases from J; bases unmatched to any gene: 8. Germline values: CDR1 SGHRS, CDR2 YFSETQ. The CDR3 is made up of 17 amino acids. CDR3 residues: CASSFPSTGDSYNEQFF. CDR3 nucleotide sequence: TGCGCCAGCAGCTTTCCGAGCACAGGGGACTCCTACAATGAGCAGTTCTTC.

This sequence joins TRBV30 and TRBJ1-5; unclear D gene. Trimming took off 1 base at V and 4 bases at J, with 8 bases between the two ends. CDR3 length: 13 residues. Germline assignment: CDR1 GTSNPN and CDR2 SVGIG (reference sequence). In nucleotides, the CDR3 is TGTGCCTGGAGTGGGGCCCGGAATCAGCCCCAGCATTTT. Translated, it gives CAWSGARNQPQHF. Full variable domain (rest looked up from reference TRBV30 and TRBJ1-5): SQTIHQWPATLVQPVGSPLSLECTVEGTSNPNLYWYRQAAGRGLQLLFYSVGIGQISSEVPQNLSASRPQDRQFILSSKKLLLSDSGFYLCAWSGARNQPQHFGDGTRLSIL.

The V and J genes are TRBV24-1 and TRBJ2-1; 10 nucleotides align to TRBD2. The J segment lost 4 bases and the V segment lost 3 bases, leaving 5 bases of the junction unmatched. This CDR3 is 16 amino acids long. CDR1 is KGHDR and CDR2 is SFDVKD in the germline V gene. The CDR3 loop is CATSDPTSGAYNEQFF. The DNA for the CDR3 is TGTGCCACCAGTGATCCTACTAGCGGGGCGTACAATGAGCAGTTCTTC.

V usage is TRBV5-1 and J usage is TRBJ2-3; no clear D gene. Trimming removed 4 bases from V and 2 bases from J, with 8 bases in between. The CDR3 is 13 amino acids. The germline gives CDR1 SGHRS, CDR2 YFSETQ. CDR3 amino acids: CASSLELTDTQYF. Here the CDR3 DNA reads TGCGCCAGCAGCCTCGAACTCACAGATACGCAGTATTTT.

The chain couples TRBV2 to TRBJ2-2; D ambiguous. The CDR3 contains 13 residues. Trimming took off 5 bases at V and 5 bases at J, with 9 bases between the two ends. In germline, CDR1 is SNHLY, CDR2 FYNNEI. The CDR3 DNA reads TGTGCCAGCAGTCCACTTAAAACCGGGGAGCTGTTTTTT. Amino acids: CASSPLKTGELFF.

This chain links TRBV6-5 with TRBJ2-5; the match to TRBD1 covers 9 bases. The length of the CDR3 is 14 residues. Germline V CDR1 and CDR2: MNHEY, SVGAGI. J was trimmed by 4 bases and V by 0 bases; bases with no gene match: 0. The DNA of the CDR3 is TGTGCCAGCAGTTACTCGGGACAGGGAGAGACCCAGTACTTC. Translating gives CASSYSGQGETQYF.

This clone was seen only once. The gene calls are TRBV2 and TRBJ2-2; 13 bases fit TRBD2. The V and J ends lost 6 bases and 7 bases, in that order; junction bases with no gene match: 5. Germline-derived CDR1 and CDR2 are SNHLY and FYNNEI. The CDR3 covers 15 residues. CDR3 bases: TGTGCCAGCAGAGCGGGACTAGCGGGACTCGGGGAGCTGTTTTTT. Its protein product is CASRAGLAGLGELFF.

CDR3 protein: CASSLAAGEGEKLFF. DNA for the CDR3: TGCGCCAGCAGCTTGGCTGCAGGGGAAGGGGAAAAACTGTTTTTT. The chain couples TRBV5-1 to TRBJ1-4, with D maybe TRBD1 (6 bases). Germline V gives CDR1 SGHRS, CDR2 YFSETQ. CDR3 length: 15 residues. Trimming cost V 0 bases and J 8 bases, with 14 bases left between them.

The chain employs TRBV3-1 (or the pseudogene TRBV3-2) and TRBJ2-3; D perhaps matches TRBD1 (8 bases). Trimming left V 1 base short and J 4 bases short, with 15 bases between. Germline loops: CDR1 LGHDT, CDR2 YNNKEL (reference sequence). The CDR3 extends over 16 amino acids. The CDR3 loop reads CASSQATGGGSDTQYF. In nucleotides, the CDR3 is TGTGCCAGCAGCCAAGCCACAGGGGGGGGCTCAGATACGCAGTATTTT.

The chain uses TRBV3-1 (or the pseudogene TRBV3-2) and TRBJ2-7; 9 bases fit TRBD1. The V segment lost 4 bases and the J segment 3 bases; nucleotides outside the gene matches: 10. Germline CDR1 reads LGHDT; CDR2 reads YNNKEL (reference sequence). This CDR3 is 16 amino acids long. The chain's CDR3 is CASSLRGGQGFYEQYF. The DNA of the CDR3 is TGTGCCAGCAGCCTAAGGGGGGGACAGGGATTCTACGAGCAGTACTTC.

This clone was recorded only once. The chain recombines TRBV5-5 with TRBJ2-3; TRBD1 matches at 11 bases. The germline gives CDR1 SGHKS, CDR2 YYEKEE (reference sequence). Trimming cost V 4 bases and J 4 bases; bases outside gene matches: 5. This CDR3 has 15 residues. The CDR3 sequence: CASSLGDRGADTQYF. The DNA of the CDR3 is TGTGCCAGCAGCCTGGGGGACAGGGGGGCAGATACGCAGTATTTT.

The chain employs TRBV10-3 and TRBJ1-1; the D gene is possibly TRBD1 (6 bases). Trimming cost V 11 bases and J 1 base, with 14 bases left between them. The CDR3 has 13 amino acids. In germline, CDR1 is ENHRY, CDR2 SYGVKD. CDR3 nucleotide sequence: TGTGCCGTGAAGACAGGAACGAACACTGAAGCTTTCTTT. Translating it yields CAVKTGTNTEAFF.

For the CDR3, the DNA is TGTGCCAGCAGCCCGTGGGGGGTTGAAGCTTTCTTT. Amino acids: CASSPWGVEAFF. The chain employs TRBV11-3 and TRBJ1-1; TRBD1 is a possible D gene (5 bases). This CDR3 spans 12 amino acids. Germline CDR1 reads SGHNT; CDR2 reads YENEEA. Trimming took off 5 bases at V and 7 bases at J, with 11 bases between the two ends.

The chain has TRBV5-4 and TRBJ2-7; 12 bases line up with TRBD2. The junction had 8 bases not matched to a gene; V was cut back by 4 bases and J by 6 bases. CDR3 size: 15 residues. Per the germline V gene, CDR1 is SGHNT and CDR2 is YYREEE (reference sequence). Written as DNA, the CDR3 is TGTGCCAGCAGCCCGAGACTAGCGGGAGTTCGCGAGCAGTACTTC. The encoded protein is CASSPRLAGVREQYF.